The clone carrying this T cell receptor (beta chain) was counted once. CDR3 length: 14 residues. Germline CDR1 KGHSY, CDR2 FQNENV. The V gene lost 0 bases and the J gene lost 5 bases, with 7 bases spanning the gap. The data are from a study of blood T cell repertoires in COVID-19. The overall study: From the United States, Italy and Spain came samples of acute and convalescent COVID-19.

Cohorts were assigned according to the clinical history that participants reported. As handled by the study authors: Estimates of nucleated cell counts were drawn from the amplification of reference gene primers. Measured with immunoSEQ multiplex PCR; TCRdb has only the in-frame clones, and not every one. Clone size and V and J calls were adopted from that table, with D and trimming inferred from the DNA. The table includes around 270,000 clones, around 90% detected once. This chain links TRBV16 with TRBJ1-4, with unresolved D. Sequencing input: PBMCs or T cells enriched from blood (not recorded which). The origin of this receptor is a woman aged 40-49 years who had been exposed to COVID-19. CDR3 DNA: TGTGCCAGCAGCCAATCATCTCTCAATGAAAAACTGTTTTTT. This gives the protein CASSQSSLNEKLFF.